The 13 T cell receptor beta chains listed next were all sequenced from one sample in a study of cytomegalovirus exposure and HLA in healthy donors. The PCR made use of 60 Vbeta and 13 Jbeta primers. Method: immunoSEQ multiplex PCR; TCRdb's copy keeps in-frame clones and lacks some. The listing contains 35,000 to 50,000 clones. The sequencing sample was made of PBMCs. These receptors all stem from a woman in her twenties or thirties in good health and CMV-seropositive.

The rearrangement uses TRBV5-1 and TRBJ2-7; D is unresolved. Germline V gene lookup returns CDR1 SGHRS and CDR2 YFSETQ. V was pared by 2 bases and J by 0 bases, with 15 bases between. The CDR3 extends over 16 amino acids. The CDR3 DNA sequence: TGCGCCAGCAGCTTAGTACCCTTACCGAGCTCCTACGAGCAGTACTTC. This gives the protein CASSLVPLPSSYEQYF. Combining the CDR3 with reference TRBV5-1 and TRBJ2-7 gives the whole variable domain KAGVTQTPRYLIKTRGQQVTLSCSPISGHRSVSWYQQTPGQGLQFLFEYFSETQRNKGNFPGRFSGRQFSNSRSEMNVSTLELGDSALYLCASSLVPLPSSYEQYFGPGTRLTVT.

The chain links TRBV11-3 to TRBJ2-7, with 9 nucleotides matching TRBD1. With V trimmed by 4 bases and J by 4 bases, 5 bases remained unmatched. The CDR3 consists of 14 residues. From germline, CDR1 is SGHNT and CDR2 YENEEA. The CDR3 DNA sequence: TGTGCCAGCAGCTCGGGACAGGGAGGGTACGAGCAGTACTTC. Translating gives CASSSGQGGYEQYF.

This chain links TRBV19 with TRBJ1-2; 7 bases agree with TRBD1. The CDR3 extends over 13 amino acids. Germline CDR1 LNHDA, CDR2 SQIVND (reference sequence). The J segment lost 4 bases and the V segment lost 5 bases, leaving 4 bases of the junction unmatched. For the CDR3, the DNA is TGTGCCAGTAGTCGGACAGGCGTCTATGGCTACACCTTC. Its protein is CASSRTGVYGYTF.

The chain couples TRBV6-4 to TRBJ2-2, with 8 bases fitting TRBD1. Germline V gives CDR1 MRHNA, CDR2 SNTAGT. J gave up 3 bases and V 5 bases, and 5 bases lay outside the gene matches. The CDR3 contains 15 residues. The CDR3: CASSFETGDTGELFF. The CDR3 coding sequence is TGTGCCAGCAGTTTTGAGACAGGGGACACCGGGGAGCTGTTTTTT.

The CDR3 is CASSSPGTDYEQYF. The DNA for the CDR3 is TGTGCCAGCAGCTCCCCCGGGACAGACTACGAGCAGTACTTC. The V call is TRBV7-2, the J call TRBJ2-7, with 7 bases matching TRBD1. The CDR3 contains 14 residues. Germline CDR1 reads SGHTA; CDR2 reads FQGNSA. Trimming cost V 4 bases and J 3 bases; bases outside gene matches: 6. The whole variable domain, remainder taken from reference TRBV7-2 and TRBJ2-7, is GAGVSQSPSNKVTEKGKDVELRCDPISGHTALYWYRQSLGQGLEFLIYFQGNSAPDKSGLPSDRFSAERTGGSVSTLTIQRTQQEDSAVYLCASSSPGTDYEQYFGPGTRLTVT.

V and J are TRBV7-9 and TRBJ2-2; D is undetermined. V gave up 6 bases and J gave up 3 bases, with 23 bases separating them. The CDR3 loop spans 18 amino acids. In germline, CDR1 is SEHNR, CDR2 FQNEAQ (reference sequence). The CDR3 here is CASSEESVGDVDTGELFF. CDR3 bases: TGTGCCAGCAGTGAAGAATCAGTAGGAGATGTCGACACCGGGGAGCTGTTTTTT.

The chain recombines TRBV28 with TRBJ2-3; a weak D match, TRBD1 (6 bases). The germline CDR1 and CDR2 sequences are MDHEN and SYDVKM. The CDR3 runs 14 residues. Trimming took 6 bases from V and 0 from J, leaving 10 bases between them. The CDR3 DNA is TGTGCCAGCAGACCCCAGGGGAGCACAGATACGCAGTATTTT. Residues: CASRPQGSTDTQYF.

This chain joins TRBV9 and TRBJ2-5; TRBD2 is a possible D gene (5 bases). This CDR3 has 14 amino acids. Between the trimmed V and J ends, which lost 0 bases and 7 bases, there was a span of 13 bases. Germline V lookup: CDR1 SGDLS, CDR2 YYNGEE. CDR3: CASSVGGRGGTQYF. The CDR3 DNA follows: TGTGCCAGCAGCGTAGGAGGGCGAGGAGGGACCCAGTACTTC.

V is TRBV19 and J is TRBJ2-1, with TRBD2 identical over 7 bases. Trimming took 3 bases from V and 12 from J; bases not matched to a gene: 5. This CDR3 is 12 amino acids long. Germline loops: CDR1 LNHDA, CDR2 SQIVND (reference sequence). The CDR3 loop is CASSIGSGAQFF. CDR3 sequence (DNA): TGTGCCAGTAGTATTGGGAGCGGGGCGCAGTTCTTC. Together with reference TRBV19 and TRBJ2-1, the CDR3 gives the full variable domain: DGGITQSPKYLFRKEGQNVTLSCEQNLNHDAMYWYRQDPGQGLRLIYYSQIVNDFQKGDIAEGYSVSREKKESFPLTVTSAQKNPTAFYLCASSIGSGAQFFGPGTRLTVL.

This chain links TRBV5-4 with TRBJ1-1; D is unclear. Per the germline V gene, CDR1 is SGHNT and CDR2 is YYREEE (reference sequence). The CDR3 length is 15 residues. V lost 0 bases, J lost 0 bases, and 9 bases lay in between. The CDR3 is CASSLEYSMNTEAFF. The CDR3 coding sequence is TGTGCCAGCAGCTTGGAGTACAGCATGAACACTGAAGCTTTCTTT. Full variable domain (missing parts from reference TRBV5-4 and TRBJ1-1): ETGVTQSPTHLIKTRGQQVTLRCSSQSGHNTVSWYQQALGQGPQFIFQYYREEENGRGNFPPRFSGLQFPNYSSELNVNALELDDSALYLCASSLEYSMNTEAFFGQGTRLTVV.

The chain uses TRBV19 and TRBJ2-1; maybe TRBD1 (6 bases). The germline gives CDR1 LNHDA, CDR2 SQIVND (reference sequence). V gave up 7 bases and J gave up 4 bases, with 11 bases separating them. CDR3 length equals 13 residues. Here the CDR3 DNA reads TGTGCCAGTACTCCGGACAGTTACAATGAGCAGTTCTTC. It is translated as CASTPDSYNEQFF. Full variable domain (missing parts from reference TRBV19 and TRBJ2-1): DGGITQSPKYLFRKEGQNVTLSCEQNLNHDAMYWYRQDPGQGLRLIYYSQIVNDFQKGDIAEGYSVSREKKESFPLTVTSAQKNPTAFYLCASTPDSYNEQFFGPGTRLTVL.

V gene TRBV4-2 combines with J gene TRBJ2-7, with a tentative D call TRBD1 (5 bases). The length of the CDR3 is 13 residues. Trimming took 3 bases from V and 7 from J, leaving 13 bases between them. CDR1 LGHNA and CDR2 YNFKEQ come from the germline V gene. The CDR3 sequence is CASSQLEAGEQYF. The CDR3 DNA reads TGTGCCAGCAGCCAGCTAGAAGCAGGGGAGCAGTACTTC.

The gene calls are TRBV7-8 and TRBJ1-4; a possible D gene is TRBD1 (6 bases). V lost 5 bases and J 8 bases, leaving 15 bases between the germline ends. This CDR3 is built from 14 residues. Germline CDR1 reads SGHVS; CDR2 reads FQNEAQ. The CDR3, as DNA: TGTGCCAGCAGCCAATCATTAGGGGGAGAAAAACTGTTTTTT. Its protein product is CASSQSLGGEKLFF.